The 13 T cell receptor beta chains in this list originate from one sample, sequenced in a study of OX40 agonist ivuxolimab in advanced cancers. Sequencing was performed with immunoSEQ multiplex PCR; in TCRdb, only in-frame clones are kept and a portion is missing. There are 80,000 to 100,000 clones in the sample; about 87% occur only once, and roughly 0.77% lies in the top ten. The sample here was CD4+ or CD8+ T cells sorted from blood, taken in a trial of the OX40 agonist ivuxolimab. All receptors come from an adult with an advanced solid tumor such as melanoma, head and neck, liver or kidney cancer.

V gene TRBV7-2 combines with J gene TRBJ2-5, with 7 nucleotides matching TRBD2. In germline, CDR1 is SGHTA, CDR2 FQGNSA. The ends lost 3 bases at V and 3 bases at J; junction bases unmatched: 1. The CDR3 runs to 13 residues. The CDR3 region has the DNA TGTGCCAGCAGCTTCGCGGGGGAAGAGACCCAGTACTTC. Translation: CASSFAGEETQYF.

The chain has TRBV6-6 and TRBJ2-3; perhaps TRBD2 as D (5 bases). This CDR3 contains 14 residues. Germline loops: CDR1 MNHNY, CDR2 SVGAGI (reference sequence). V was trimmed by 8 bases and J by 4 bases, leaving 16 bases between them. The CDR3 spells CASRTVMLADTQYF. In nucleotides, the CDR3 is TGTGCCAGCCGGACTGTGATGTTGGCAGATACGCAGTATTTT.

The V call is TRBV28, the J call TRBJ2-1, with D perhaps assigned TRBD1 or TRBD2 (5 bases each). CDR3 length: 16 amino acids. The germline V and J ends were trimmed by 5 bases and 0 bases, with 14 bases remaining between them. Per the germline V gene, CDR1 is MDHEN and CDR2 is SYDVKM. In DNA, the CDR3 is TGTGCCAGCAGTGGGGGTTCAGTCAGCTCCTACAATGAGCAGTTCTTC. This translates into CASSGGSVSSYNEQFF.

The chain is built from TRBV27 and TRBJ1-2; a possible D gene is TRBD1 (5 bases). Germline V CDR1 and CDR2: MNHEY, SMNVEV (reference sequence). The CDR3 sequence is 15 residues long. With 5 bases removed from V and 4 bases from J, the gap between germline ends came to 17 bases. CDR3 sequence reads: CASSTTRGIGYGYTF. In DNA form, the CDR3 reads TGTGCCAGCAGTACGACTAGGGGTATCGGCTATGGCTACACCTTC.

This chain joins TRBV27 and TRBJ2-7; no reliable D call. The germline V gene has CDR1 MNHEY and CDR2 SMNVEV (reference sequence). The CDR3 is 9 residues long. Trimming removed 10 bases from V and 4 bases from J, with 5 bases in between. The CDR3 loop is CAIHYEQYF. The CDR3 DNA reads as TGTGCCATCCATTACGAGCAGTACTTC.

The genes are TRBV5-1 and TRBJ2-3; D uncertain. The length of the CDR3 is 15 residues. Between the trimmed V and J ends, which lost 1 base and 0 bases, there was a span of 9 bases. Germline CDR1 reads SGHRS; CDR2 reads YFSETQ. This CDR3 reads CASSLRPASTDTQYF. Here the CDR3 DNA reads TGCGCCAGCAGCTTGCGTCCAGCCAGCACAGATACGCAGTATTTT.

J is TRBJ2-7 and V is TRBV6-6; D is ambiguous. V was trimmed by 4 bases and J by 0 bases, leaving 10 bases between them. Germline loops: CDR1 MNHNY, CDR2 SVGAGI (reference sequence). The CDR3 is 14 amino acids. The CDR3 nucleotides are TGTGCCAGCAGTTGGGCGGAAAGCTCCTACGAGCAGTACTTC. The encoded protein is CASSWAESSYEQYF.

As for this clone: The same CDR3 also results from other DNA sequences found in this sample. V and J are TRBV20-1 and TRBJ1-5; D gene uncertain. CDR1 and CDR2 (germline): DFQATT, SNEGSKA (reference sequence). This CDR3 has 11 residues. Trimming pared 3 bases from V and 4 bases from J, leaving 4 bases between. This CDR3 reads CSASGNQPQHF. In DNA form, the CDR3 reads TGCAGTGCTAGTGGTAATCAGCCCCAGCATTTT.

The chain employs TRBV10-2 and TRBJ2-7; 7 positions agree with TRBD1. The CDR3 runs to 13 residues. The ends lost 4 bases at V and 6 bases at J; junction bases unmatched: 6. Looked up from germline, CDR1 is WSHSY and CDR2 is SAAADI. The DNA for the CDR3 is TGCGCCAGCAGTGCGAACAGGGGCCTCGAGCAGTACTTC. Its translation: CASSANRGLEQYF.

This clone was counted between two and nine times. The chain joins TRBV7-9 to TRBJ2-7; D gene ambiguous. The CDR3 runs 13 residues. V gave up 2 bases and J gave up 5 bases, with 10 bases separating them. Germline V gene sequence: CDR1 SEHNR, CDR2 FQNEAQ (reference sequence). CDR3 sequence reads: CASSLSSADEQYF. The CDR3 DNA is TGTGCCAGCAGCTTATCATCCGCGGACGAGCAGTACTTC.

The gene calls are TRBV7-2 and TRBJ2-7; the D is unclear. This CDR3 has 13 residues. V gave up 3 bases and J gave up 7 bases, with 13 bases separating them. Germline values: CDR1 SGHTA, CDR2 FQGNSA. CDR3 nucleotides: TGTGCCAGCAGCTTCAGTCCGTACGTGGAGCAGTACTTC. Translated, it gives CASSFSPYVEQYF.

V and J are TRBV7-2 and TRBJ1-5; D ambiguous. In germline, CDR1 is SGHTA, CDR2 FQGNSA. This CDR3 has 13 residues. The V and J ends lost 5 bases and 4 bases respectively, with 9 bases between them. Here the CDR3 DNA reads TGTGCCAGCAGCCTCAGTCGAAATCAGCCCCAGCATTTT. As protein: CASSLSRNQPQHF.

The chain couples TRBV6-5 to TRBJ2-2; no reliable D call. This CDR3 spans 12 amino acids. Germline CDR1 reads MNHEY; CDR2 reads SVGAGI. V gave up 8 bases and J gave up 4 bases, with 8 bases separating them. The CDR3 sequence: CASESRTGELFF. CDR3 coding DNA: TGTGCCAGCGAGAGCCGCACCGGGGAGCTGTTTTTT.